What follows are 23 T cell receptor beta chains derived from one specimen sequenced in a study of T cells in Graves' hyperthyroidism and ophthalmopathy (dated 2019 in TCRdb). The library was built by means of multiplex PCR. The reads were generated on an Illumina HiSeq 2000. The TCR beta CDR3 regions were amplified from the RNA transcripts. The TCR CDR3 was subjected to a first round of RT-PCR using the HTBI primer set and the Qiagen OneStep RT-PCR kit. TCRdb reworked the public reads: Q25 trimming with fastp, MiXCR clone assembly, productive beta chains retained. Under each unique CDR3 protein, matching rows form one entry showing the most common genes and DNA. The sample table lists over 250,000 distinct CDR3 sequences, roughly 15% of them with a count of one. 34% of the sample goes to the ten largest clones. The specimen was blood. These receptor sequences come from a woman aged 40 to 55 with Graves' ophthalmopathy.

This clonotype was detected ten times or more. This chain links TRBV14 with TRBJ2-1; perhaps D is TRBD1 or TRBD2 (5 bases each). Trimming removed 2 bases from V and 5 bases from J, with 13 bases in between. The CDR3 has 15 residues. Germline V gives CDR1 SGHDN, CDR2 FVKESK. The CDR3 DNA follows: TGTGCCAGCAGCCAACGTTCGGGACGGCACAATGAGCAGTTCTTC. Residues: CASSQRSGRHNEQFF.

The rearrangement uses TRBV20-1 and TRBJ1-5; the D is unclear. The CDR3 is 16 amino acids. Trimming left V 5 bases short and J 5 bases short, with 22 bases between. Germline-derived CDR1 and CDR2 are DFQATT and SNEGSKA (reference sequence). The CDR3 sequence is CSALQHRVQWDQPQHF. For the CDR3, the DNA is TGCAGTGCTCTTCAACACCGGGTCCAGTGGGATCAGCCCCAGCATTTT.

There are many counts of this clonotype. This chain's CDR3 is CSVEWGGYTF. CDR3 nucleotide sequence: TGCAGCGTTGAATGGGGCGGCTACACCTTC. This chain joins TRBV29-1 and TRBJ1-2, with D maybe TRBD1 (5 bases). This CDR3 region has 10 residues. The germline CDR1 and CDR2 sequences are SQVTM and ANQGSEA. Trimming took 2 bases from V and 8 from J, leaving 6 bases between them.

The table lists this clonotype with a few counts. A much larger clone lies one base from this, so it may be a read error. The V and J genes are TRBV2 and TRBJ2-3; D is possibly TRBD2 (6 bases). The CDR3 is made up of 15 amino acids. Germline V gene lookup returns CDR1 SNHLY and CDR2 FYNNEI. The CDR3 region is CTSSEGWSGADTQYF. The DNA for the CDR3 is TGTACCAGCAGTGAGGGATGGTCGGGGGCAGATACGCAGTATTTT.

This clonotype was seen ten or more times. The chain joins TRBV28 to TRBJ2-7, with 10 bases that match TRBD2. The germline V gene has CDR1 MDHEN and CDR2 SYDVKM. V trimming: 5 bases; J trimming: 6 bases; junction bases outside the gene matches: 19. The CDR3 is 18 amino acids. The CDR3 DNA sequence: TGTGCCAGCAGTGTCACTAGCGGGACTCCTGGAAGGGTGGGCGAGCAGTACTTC. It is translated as CASSVTSGTPGRVGEQYF.

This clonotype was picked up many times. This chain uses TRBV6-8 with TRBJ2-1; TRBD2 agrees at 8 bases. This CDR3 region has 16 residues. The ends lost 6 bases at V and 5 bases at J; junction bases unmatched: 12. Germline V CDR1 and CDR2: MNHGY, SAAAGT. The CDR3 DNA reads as TGTGCCAGCAGCCCTCCCCAGCGGGAGTGGAACAATGAGCAGTTCTTC. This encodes CASSPPQREWNNEQFF.

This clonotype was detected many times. Here the CDR3 DNA reads TGTGCCAGCAGCCAAACTAGCGGGAGGGCCTACAATGAGCAGTTCTTC. Protein product: CASSQTSGRAYNEQFF. The rearrangement links TRBV11-2 to TRBJ2-1; 13 nucleotides match TRBD2. Germline V gives CDR1 SGHAT, CDR2 FQNNGV. The length of the CDR3 is 16 residues. Losses at the gene ends were 5 bases for V and 2 bases for J; bases not matched to a gene: 3. Complete variable domain (other parts from reference TRBV11-2 and TRBJ2-1): EAGVAQSPRYKIIEKRQSVAFWCNPISGHATLYWYQQILGQGPKLLIQFQNNGVVDDSQLPKDRFSAERLKGVDSTLKIQPAKLEDSAVYLCASSQTSGRAYNEQFFGPGTRLTVL.

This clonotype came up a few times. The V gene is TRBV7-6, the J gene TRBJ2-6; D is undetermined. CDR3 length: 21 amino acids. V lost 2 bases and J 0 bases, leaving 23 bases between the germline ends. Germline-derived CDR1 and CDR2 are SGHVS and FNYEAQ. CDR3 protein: CASSLSSGPYFVLSGANVLTF. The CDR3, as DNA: TGTGCCAGCAGCTTATCCTCCGGACCTTACTTTGTCCTCTCTGGGGCCAACGTCCTGACTTTC. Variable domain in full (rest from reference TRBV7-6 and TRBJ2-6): GAGVSQSPRYKVTKRGQDVALRCDPISGHVSLYWYRQALGQGPEFLTYFNYEAQQDKSGLPNDRFSAERPEGSISTLTIQRTEQRDSAMYRCASSLSSGPYFVLSGANVLTFGAGSRLTVL.

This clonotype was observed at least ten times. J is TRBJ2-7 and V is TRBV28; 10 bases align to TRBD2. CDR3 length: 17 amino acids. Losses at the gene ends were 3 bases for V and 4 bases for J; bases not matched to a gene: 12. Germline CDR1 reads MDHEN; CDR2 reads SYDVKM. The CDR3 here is CASSFSSSGSGLYEQYF. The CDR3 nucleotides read TGTGCCAGCAGTTTTTCCTCTAGCGGGAGTGGGCTTTACGAGCAGTACTTC.

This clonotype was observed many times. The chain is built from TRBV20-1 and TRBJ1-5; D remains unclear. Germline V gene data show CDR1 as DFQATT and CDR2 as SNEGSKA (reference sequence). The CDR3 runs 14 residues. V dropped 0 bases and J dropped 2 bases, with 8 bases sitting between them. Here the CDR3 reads CSARDRRGNQPQHF. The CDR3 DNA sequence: TGCAGTGCTAGAGATCGTAGGGGCAATCAGCCCCAGCATTTT.

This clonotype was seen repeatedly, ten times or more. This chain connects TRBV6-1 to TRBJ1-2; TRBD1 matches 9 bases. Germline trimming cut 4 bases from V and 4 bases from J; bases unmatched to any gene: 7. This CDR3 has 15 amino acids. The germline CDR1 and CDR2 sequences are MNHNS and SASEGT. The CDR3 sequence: CASSAYPGQGYGYTF. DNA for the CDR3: TGTGCCAGCAGTGCGTACCCGGGACAGGGCTATGGCTACACCTTC.

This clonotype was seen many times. Here the CDR3 reads CASSPTGSYNEQFF. CDR3 nucleotide sequence: TGTGCCAGCAGCCCTACTGGCTCCTACAATGAGCAGTTCTTC. This chain joins TRBV7-9 and TRBJ2-1; no reliable D call. The germline V gene encodes CDR1 SEHNR and CDR2 FQNEAQ (reference sequence). This CDR3 spans 14 amino acids. The V and J ends lost 5 bases and 0 bases respectively, with 8 bases between them.

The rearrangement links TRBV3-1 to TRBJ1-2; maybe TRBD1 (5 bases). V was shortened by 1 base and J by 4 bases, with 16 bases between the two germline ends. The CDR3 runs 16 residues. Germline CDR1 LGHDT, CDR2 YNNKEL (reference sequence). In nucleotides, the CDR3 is TGTGCCAGCAGCCAAGTATCGGGGCCCTCCCTCTATGGCTACACCTTC. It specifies CASSQVSGPSLYGYTF. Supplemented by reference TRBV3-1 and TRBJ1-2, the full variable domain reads DTAVSQTPKYLVTQMGNDKSIKCEQNLGHDTMYWYKQDSKKFLKIMFSYNNKELIINETVPNRFSPKSPDKAHLNLHINSLELGDSAVYFCASSQVSGPSLYGYTFGSGTRLTVV.

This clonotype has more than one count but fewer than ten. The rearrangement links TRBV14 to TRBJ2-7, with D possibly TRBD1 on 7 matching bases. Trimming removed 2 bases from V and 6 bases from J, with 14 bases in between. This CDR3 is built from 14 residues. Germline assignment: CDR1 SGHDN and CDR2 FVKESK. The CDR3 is CASSQNRGLGEQYF. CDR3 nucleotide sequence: TGTGCCAGCAGCCAAAACAGGGGACTGGGCGAGCAGTACTTC.

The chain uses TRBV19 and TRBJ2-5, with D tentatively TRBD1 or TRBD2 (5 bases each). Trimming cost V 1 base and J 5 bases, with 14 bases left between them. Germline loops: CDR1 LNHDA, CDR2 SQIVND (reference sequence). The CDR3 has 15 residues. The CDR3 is CASSIGGTRRETQYF. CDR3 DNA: TGTGCCAGTAGTATAGGGGGGACCCGGAGGGAGACCCAGTACTTC.

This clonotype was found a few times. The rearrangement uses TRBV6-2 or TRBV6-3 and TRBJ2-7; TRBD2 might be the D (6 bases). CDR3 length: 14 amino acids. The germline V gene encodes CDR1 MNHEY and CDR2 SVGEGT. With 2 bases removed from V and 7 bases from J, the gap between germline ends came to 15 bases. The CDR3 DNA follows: TGTGCCAGCAGTTACGCCGGGACTTTCGGGGAGCAGTACTTC. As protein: CASSYAGTFGEQYF.

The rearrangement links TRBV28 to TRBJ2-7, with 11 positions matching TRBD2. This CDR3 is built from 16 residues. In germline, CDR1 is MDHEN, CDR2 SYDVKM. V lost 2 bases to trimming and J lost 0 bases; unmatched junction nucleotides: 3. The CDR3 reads CASSLIAGGPSYEQYF. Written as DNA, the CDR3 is TGTGCCAGCAGTTTAATAGCGGGAGGGCCCTCCTACGAGCAGTACTTC.

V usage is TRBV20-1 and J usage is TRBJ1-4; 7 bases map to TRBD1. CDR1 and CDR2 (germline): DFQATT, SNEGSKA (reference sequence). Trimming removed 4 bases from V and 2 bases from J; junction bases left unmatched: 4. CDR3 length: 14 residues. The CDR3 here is CSAKMTGTNEKLFF. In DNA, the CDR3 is TGCAGTGCTAAGATGACAGGGACTAATGAAAAACTGTTTTTT.

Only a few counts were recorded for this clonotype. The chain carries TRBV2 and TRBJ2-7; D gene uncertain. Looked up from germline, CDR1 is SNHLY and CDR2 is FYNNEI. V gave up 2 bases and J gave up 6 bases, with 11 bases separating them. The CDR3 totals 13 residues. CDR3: CASSETLWAEQYF. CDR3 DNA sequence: TGTGCCAGCAGTGAAACGCTTTGGGCCGAGCAGTACTTC.

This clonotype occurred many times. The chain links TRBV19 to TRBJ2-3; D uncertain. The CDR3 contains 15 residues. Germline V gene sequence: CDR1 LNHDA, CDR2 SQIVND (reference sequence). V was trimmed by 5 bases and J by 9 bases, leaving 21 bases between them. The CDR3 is CASSRTEASSQTQYF. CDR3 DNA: TGTGCCAGTAGTCGAACAGAGGCTAGTTCTCAGACGCAGTATTTT.

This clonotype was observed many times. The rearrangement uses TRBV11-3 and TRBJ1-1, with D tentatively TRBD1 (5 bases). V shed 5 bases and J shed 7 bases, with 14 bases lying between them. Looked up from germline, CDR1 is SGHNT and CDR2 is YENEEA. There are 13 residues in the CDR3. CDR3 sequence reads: CASSKSRDFEAFF. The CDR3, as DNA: TGTGCCAGCAGCAAGAGCAGGGATTTTGAAGCTTTCTTT.

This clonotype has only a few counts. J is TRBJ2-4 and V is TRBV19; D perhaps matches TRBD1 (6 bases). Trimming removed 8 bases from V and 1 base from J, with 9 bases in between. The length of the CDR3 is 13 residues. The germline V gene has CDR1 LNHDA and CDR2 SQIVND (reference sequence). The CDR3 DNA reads TGTGCCAGTTTAGGACAGGCCAAAAACATTCAGTACTTC. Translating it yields CASLGQAKNIQYF.

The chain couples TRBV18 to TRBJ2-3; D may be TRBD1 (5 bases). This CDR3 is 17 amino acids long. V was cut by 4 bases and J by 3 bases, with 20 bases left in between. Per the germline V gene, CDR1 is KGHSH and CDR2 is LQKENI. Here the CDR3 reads CASSQELQGGSTDTQYF. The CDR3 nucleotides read TGTGCCAGCTCACAGGAGCTTCAGGGTGGGTCTACAGATACGCAGTATTTT.